A selection of T cell receptor beta chains follows, all from one sample in a study of memory CD4+ T cells and cytomegalovirus serostatus. Some clones are missing from TCRdb's copy, which holds only in-frame ones; the method was immunoSEQ multiplex PCR. The repertoire holds 56,000 or so clones, with around 82% as singletons. The sequencing input was memory CD4+ T cells from blood. Source of these receptors: an adult in good health and CMV-seronegative. Some clones in this sample may be carry-over from other donors' samples. The conserved cysteine and the conserved F or W are not part of the CDR3 here.

TRBJ1-1 TRBV18 14 ASSPQGQGMNTEAF
TRBJ2-7 TRBV5-6 11 ASTLGSSYEQY
TRBJ2-7 TRBV7-2 11 ASSLALQYEQY
TRBJ2-6 TRBV19 13 ASSIGGSGANVLT
TRBJ2-7 TRBV28 9 ASSYFGEQY
TRBJ2-7 TRBV11-2 12 ASSLLRGRDEQY
TRBJ1-6 TRBV10-3 11 AISELPNSPLH
TRBJ2-7 TRBV28 11 ASRVGPFYEQY
TRBJ2-5 TRBV19 11 ASSRQDQETQY
TRBJ2-5 TRBV29-1 9 SVMAEETQY
TRBJ1-3 TRBV25-1 12 ASSEERSGNTIY
TRBJ2-6 TRBV30 12 AWRGGSGANVLT
TRBJ1-5 TRBV19 11 ASSKGINQPQH
TRBJ1-1 TRBV4-1 11 ASSPGWNTEAF
TRBJ2-1 TRBV2 14 ASSVLREGLGNEQF
TRBJ1-3 TRBV6-6 14 ASSYSSGTGGNTIY